These 21 T cell receptor beta chains were all obtained from the same sample, sequenced in a study of T cells in localized non-small cell lung cancer. This table comes from immunoSEQ multiplex PCR, and its TCRdb copy is limited to in-frame clones, with some not included. This table holds around 130,000 clones, 70% to 90% found once. The material sequenced was peripheral blood, taken before any cancer treatment. The receptor source for this set is an older female donor with stage I lung adenocarcinoma.

This sequence joins TRBV6-1 and TRBJ2-7, with 14 bases lining up with TRBD2. This CDR3 has 15 amino acids. Looked up from germline, CDR1 is MNHNS and CDR2 is SASEGT. V lost 6 bases, J lost 6 bases, and 7 bases stayed unmatched. The CDR3 loop reads CASSPPGTSGSEQYF. CDR3 nucleotide sequence: TGTGCCAGCAGCCCTCCTGGGACTAGCGGGAGCGAGCAGTACTTC.

J is TRBJ2-1 and V is TRBV2, with 7 bases aligning to TRBD1. The J segment lost 4 bases and the V segment lost 7 bases, leaving 10 bases of the junction unmatched. Germline CDR1 SNHLY, CDR2 FYNNEI. The length of the CDR3 is 15 residues. The CDR3 sequence is CASKGQTRSYNEQFF. CDR3 bases: TGTGCCAGCAAGGGACAGACTCGGTCTTACAATGAGCAGTTCTTC.

The chain uses TRBV19 and TRBJ2-2; no reliable D call. The CDR3 sequence is 14 residues long. Germline V gene sequence: CDR1 LNHDA, CDR2 SQIVND (reference sequence). Trimming removed 3 bases at V and 6 bases at J, with 11 bases between. The CDR3 DNA sequence: TGTGCCAGTAGTATGTGGAGCGATTCCGGGGAGCTGTTTTTT. Encoded protein: CASSMWSDSGELFF.

The chain joins TRBV6-5 to TRBJ1-1; D is undetermined. In germline, CDR1 is MNHEY, CDR2 SVGAGI. The V end lost 5 bases, the J end lost 4 bases, and 14 bases lay between the germline ends. This CDR3 spans 14 amino acids. CDR3 sequence reads: CASSVVTRATEAFF. For the CDR3, the DNA is TGTGCCAGCAGTGTGGTCACCCGAGCCACTGAAGCTTTCTTT.

This CDR3 is CASSQGTGAWGETQYF. The DNA of the CDR3 is TGTGCCAGCAGCCAGGGGACTGGAGCGTGGGGAGAGACCCAGTACTTC. J is TRBJ2-5 and V is TRBV14, with TRBD2 as a possible D gene (6 bases). Germline V lookup: CDR1 SGHDN, CDR2 FVKESK. V dropped 3 bases and J dropped 4 bases, with 18 bases sitting between them. The CDR3 totals 16 residues.

The CDR3 reads CASSNANTEAFF. The CDR3 DNA is TGTGCCAGCAGCAATGCCAACACTGAAGCTTTCTTT. The chain links TRBV7-6 to TRBJ1-1; D is unresolved. The CDR3 has 12 residues. Germline V gene sequence: CDR1 SGHVS, CDR2 FNYEAQ. V was clipped by 5 bases and J by 2 bases, with 6 bases between them.

Note on this clone: An end of the junction does not agree with germline; a read error may underlie this. Here the CDR3 reads CATSPPGGEGEKLFF. The CDR3, as DNA: TGTGCCACCAGTCCCCCAGGGGGCGAGGGAGAAAAACTGTTTTTT. The rearrangement joins TRBV6-5 to TRBJ1-4; 8 nucleotides match TRBD1. CDR3 length equals 15 residues. Per the germline V gene, CDR1 is MNHEY and CDR2 is SVGAGI.

This clone was seen once. The V gene is TRBV21-1, the J gene TRBJ2-7. TRBV21-1 is assigned pseudogene status. The CDR3 sequence is 15 residues long. For the CDR3, the DNA is TGTGCCAGCAGCAAAGTCGAGTGGCCGACCTACGAGCAGTACTTC. Translated, it gives CASSKVEWPTYEQYF.

The chain carries TRBV11-2 and TRBJ2-7; D uncertain. Trimming removed 5 bases from V and 3 bases from J, with 11 bases in between. The CDR3 is 13 amino acids. Germline V lookup: CDR1 SGHAT, CDR2 FQNNGV. The CDR3 protein is CASSPLPFYEQYF. The CDR3 DNA reads TGTGCCAGCAGCCCACTTCCATTCTACGAGCAGTACTTC.

The rearrangement joins TRBV7-9 to TRBJ2-3; 10 bases are shared with TRBD2. The CDR3 covers 16 residues. Trimming cost V 0 bases and J 5 bases; bases outside gene matches: 5. The germline gives CDR1 SEHNR, CDR2 FQNEAQ (reference sequence). The CDR3 region is CASSLASSGRRDTQYF. CDR3 in DNA: TGTGCCAGCAGCTTAGCTTCTAGCGGGAGACGAGATACGCAGTATTTT. Together with reference TRBV7-9 and TRBJ2-3, the CDR3 gives the full variable domain: DTGVSQNPRHKITKRGQNVTFRCDPISEHNRLYWYRQTLGQGPEFLTYFQNEAQLEKSRLLSDRFSAERPKGSFSTLEIQRTEQGDSAMYLCASSLASSGRRDTQYFGPGTRLTVL.

V usage is TRBV27 and J usage is TRBJ1-1; D is perhaps TRBD1 (5 bases). The V gene's germline CDR1 is MNHEY and CDR2 SMNVEV (reference sequence). The CDR3 loop spans 14 amino acids. The V and J ends lost 10 bases and 1 base respectively, with 16 bases between them. This CDR3 is CATRAGRKNTEAFF. The CDR3 nucleotides read TGTGCCACCAGGGCCGGCAGAAAGAACACTGAAGCTTTCTTT.

V gene TRBV14 combines with J gene TRBJ2-7; no reliable D call. The length of the CDR3 is 14 residues. The germline V gene encodes CDR1 SGHDN and CDR2 FVKESK. V lost 1 base, J lost 0 bases, and 7 bases lay in between. CDR3 DNA: TGTGCCAGCAGCCAAGCGGTGGGCTCCTACGAGCAGTACTTC. Its protein is CASSQAVGSYEQYF.

The chain uses TRBV10-3 and TRBJ2-3; maybe TRBD1 (5 bases). V lost 3 bases and J lost 3, with 13 bases in between. Germline loops: CDR1 ENHRY, CDR2 SYGVKD. The CDR3 spans 15 residues. CDR3 loop: CAISERAGYTDTQYF. CDR3 bases: TGTGCCATCAGTGAAAGGGCAGGGTATACAGATACGCAGTATTTT.

The chain joins TRBV28 to TRBJ2-2, with no clear D. Trimming cost V 6 bases and J 7 bases, with 9 bases left between them. The CDR3 contains 12 residues. Germline V gene data show CDR1 as MDHEN and CDR2 as SYDVKM. CDR3 amino acids: CASRMAVGELFF. DNA of the CDR3: TGTGCCAGCAGAATGGCGGTCGGGGAGCTGTTTTTT.

This clone was counted once. J is TRBJ1-4 and V is TRBV30; D not certain. Per the germline V gene, CDR1 is GTSNPN and CDR2 is SVGIG (reference sequence). CDR3 length: 12 residues. V lost 0 bases to trimming and J lost 14 bases, with 13 bases between them. The DNA of the CDR3 is TGTGCCTGGAGTGTAGCGGGAAGGCGCCTGTTTTTT. Residues: CAWSVAGRRLFF.

For this clone: Germline and junction disagree at one end, which may indicate a read error. The V gene is TRBV7-7, the J gene TRBJ2-5; TRBD2 might be the D (7 bases). Germline CDR1 and CDR2: SSHAT and FNYEAQ (reference sequence). This CDR3 is 13 amino acids long. The CDR3 loop is CASSRGGEETQYF. In nucleotides, the CDR3 is TGTGCTAGCAGCCGAGGGGGGGAAGAGACCCAGTACTTC. Supplemented by reference TRBV7-7 and TRBJ2-5, the full variable domain reads GAGVSQSPRYKVTKRGQDVTLRCDPISSHATLYWYQQALGQGPEFLTYFNYEAQPDKSGLPSDRFSAERPEGSISTLTIQRTEQRDSAMYRCASSRGGEETQYFGPGTRLLVL.

The chain recombines TRBV11-2 with TRBJ2-3, with D perhaps TRBD1 (6 bases). V was trimmed by 1 base and J by 2 bases, leaving 16 bases between them. The CDR3 covers 17 residues. Looked up from germline, CDR1 is SGHAT and CDR2 is FQNNGV. The CDR3 DNA reads as TGTGCCAGCAGCTTAGTCTTCTGGGGGCAGGCCACAGATACGCAGTATTTT. It translates to CASSLVFWGQATDTQYF.

This CDR3 reads CASSLGASNYGYTF. CDR3 coding DNA: TGCGCCAGCAGCTTGGGGGCAAGTAACTATGGCTACACCTTC. This rearrangement joins TRBV5-1 to TRBJ1-2; D is uncertain. The CDR3 sequence is 14 residues long. V lost 0 bases and J lost 1, with 7 bases in between. Germline CDR1 is SGHRS and CDR2 is YFSETQ. Full variable domain (outside the CDR3, taken from reference TRBV5-1 and TRBJ1-2): KAGVTQTPRYLIKTRGQQVTLSCSPISGHRSVSWYQQTPGQGLQFLFEYFSETQRNKGNFPGRFSGRQFSNSRSEMNVSTLELGDSALYLCASSLGASNYGYTFGSGTRLTVV.

This chain joins TRBV5-4 and TRBJ1-1, with 9 bases aligning to TRBD1. Germline V gene lookup returns CDR1 SGHNT and CDR2 YYREEE (reference sequence). This CDR3 region has 16 residues. Trimming removed 3 bases from V and 4 bases from J; junction bases left unmatched: 10. The CDR3, as DNA: TGTGCCAGCAGCTCCGGACAGGGGAGGCATGGCACTGAAGCTTTCTTT. It translates to CASSSGQGRHGTEAFF.

V gene TRBV27 combines with J gene TRBJ1-5; D gene ambiguous. Germline-derived CDR1 and CDR2 are MNHEY and SMNVEV (reference sequence). This CDR3 is built from 14 residues. Trimming took 7 bases from V and 2 from J, leaving 12 bases between them. The CDR3 sequence is CASKRTRGNQPQHF. The CDR3 DNA follows: TGTGCCAGCAAGAGGACGAGAGGCAATCAGCCCCAGCATTTT.

The genes are TRBV28 and TRBJ1-1; 8 bases line up with TRBD1. Germline CDR1 and CDR2: MDHEN and SYDVKM. With 8 bases clipped from V and 3 bases from J, the junction kept 8 bases outside the gene matches. This CDR3 has 14 residues. The CDR3 DNA sequence: TGTGCCAGCCGATCGCCAGGGGGCTACACTGAAGCTTTCTTT. This translates into CASRSPGGYTEAFF.